Listed here is a single T cell receptor beta chain. Its target antigen remains unknown. No qualities accompany the bases; no much larger clone lies one base away. These data come from a study of T cell responses to AZD1222 COVID-19 vaccine (dated by TCRdb to the early 2020s). In the study overall: Because spike-specific TCR depth and breadth did not differ between the two schedules, AZD1222 recipients who got a second dose at roughly 4 weeks were pooled with those who got a second dose at roughly 12 weeks. A total of 233 trial participants underwent TCR sequencing, of whom about 210 received two doses of AZD1222 and about 25 received two doses of the MenACWY control vaccine. Trial participants were enrolled into age subgroups of 18-55, 56-69 and 70-plus years, which contained around 150, 28 and 57 TCR-sequenced participants, respectively. General study outcomes and caveats: Nearly half of unique spike-specific TCRs reportedly recognized epitopes outside regions mutated in the B.1.351 and B.1.1.7 variants. Conclusions about previously exposed vaccinees are limited, since just a handful of AZD1222 recipients were seropositive for SARS-CoV-2 at baseline. Most participants were white British and females outnumbered males, and the authors suggested that clonal diversity may have been underestimated. In the small 56-69-year group, the increase in depth fell short of significance, most likely because of low power. No day 14 peak-response samples were available, so repertoires were characterized only after the peak T cell response. Spike-specific TCR breadth and depth rose significantly after two AZD1222 doses compared with day 0 and with MenACWY recipients. Vaccine-associated CD4 TCRs spanned the whole spike protein, with dominant responses in regions 160-218 and 743-854.

The CDR3 regions of human TCRbeta chains were analyzed by immunosequencing. Per the authors' processing: Repertoire TCRs were checked for matches against a reference library of SARS-CoV-2-specific TCRs that had been generated using the MIRA antigen-specificity platform. Breadth was defined as the fraction of unique TCRs that were SARS-CoV-2-associated. Depth was defined as the fraction of total T cells that were SARS-CoV-2-associated. Using the MIRA data, each spike-specific TCR was assigned both to the spike region to which the TCR was reactive and to a CD4 or CD8 class. Log10-transformed breadth and depth values were compared by one-way ANOVA with Sidak's multiple comparisons tests. Here the immuneACCESS table is served through TCRdb, limited to in-frame sequences with V and J called. Missing clones are a known gap in these copies; in checked studies unresolved V genes cover under half, and the rest lacks a known reason. V, J and clone size were drawn from that table, and D and trimming were deduced from the DNA. The sample table shows 200,000 or so clones, and almost 95% are seen once. The ten largest account for roughly 9.2% of the sample.

The germline V gene (reference sequence) sets CDR1 to LGHDT and CDR2 to YNNKEL. CDR3 length: 15 amino acids, cysteine to phenylalanine. The DNA shown is the 45-base CDR3, in frame from base 1. Ends trimmed: V by 5 bases, J by 7 bases; bases unmatched to a gene: 6. The label giving this sample's time point can be read as: baseline before first vaccination. Vaccinee samples were obtained from the UK trials COV001 and COV002, which included a single-blind randomized controlled phase 2/3 trial of AZD1222 (ChAdOx1 nCoV-19) in healthy adults. For TCRbeta chain sequencing, PBMC samples were collected from trial participants at day 0 and at day 28 after the second dose.

Sequences were derived from peripheral blood, sampled on day 0 of AZD1222 vaccination. The clonotype was recovered from an adult in good health. This chain joins TRBV3-1 (or the pseudogene TRBV3-2) to TRBJ2-2, with 11 bases in between that match TRBD1. The sequence in DNA is TGTGCCAGCAGCGCCCGGGACAGGGGGATCGGGGAGCTGTTTTTT. Translation gives CASSARDRGIGELFF.